This T cell receptor (beta chain) was captured in a study of vaccination effects on CD4 cells after COVID-19. Sequencing in the ViraFEST assay came after antigen-specific CD4+ T cells had been expanded with viral peptide pools, which were used to stimulate PBMC. Culture proceeded for about 11 days, and CD4+ T cells were then isolated. This individual contracted SARS-CoV-2 between March and December 2020, as verified by PCR. Data came from immunoSEQ multiplex PCR; TCRdb stores just in-frame clones and leaves some out. There are about 70,000 clones in the sample; over 65% occur only once, and around 4.6% lies in the top ten. Regarding this clone: Its antigen is unidentified.

Germline V lookup: CDR1 LGHDT, CDR2 YNNKEL (reference sequence). The V end lost 3 bases, the J end lost 4 bases, and 12 bases lay between the germline ends. This CDR3 comprises 14 residues. The study, taken as a whole, reports: Recruitment yielded few convalescent patients, and the study had no early post-infection timepoints.

The chain joins TRBV3-1 (or the pseudogene TRBV3-2) to TRBJ1-1; possible D gene TRBD1, 5 bases. The clonotype comes from a human donor who had a prior SARS-CoV-2 infection. This material consisted of CD4+ T cells from PBMCs cultured with HIV peptides, taken before COVID-19 vaccination. The subset denotes: HIV-1 Nef peptide pool negative control/reference culture. For the CDR3, the DNA is TGTGCCAGCAGCCAGGGGGGAATTGCCACTGAAGCTTTCTTT. It translates to CASSQGGIATEAFF.